This entry lists 30 T cell receptor beta chains sequenced from one sample in a study of blood T cells in healthy people across ages (dated by TCRdb to between 2014 and 2017). Library preparation used 5' RACE. This sample was sequenced with an Illumina HiSeq 2500. The second PCR ran for about 6 to 12 cycles and used a J-beta primer mix along with a sample-barcoded 5' primer. TCRdb took the public reads, trimmed them with fastp at Q25, ran MiXCR for clone calling and kept in-frame beta chains. Rows with a matching CDR3 protein are joined into one entry that keeps the most common DNA and genes. The sample table shows more than 800,000 distinct CDR3 sequences, and more than 25% are seen once. The ten largest clones take up 15% to 20% of the sample. Sequenced material: blood. The origin of the receptors is a woman at least 80 years old in good health.

This chain uses TRBV28 with TRBJ2-1, with 7 bases matching TRBD1. V lost 6 bases, J lost 10 bases, and 15 bases stayed unmatched. The germline CDR1 and CDR2 sequences are MDHEN and SYDVKM. The length of the CDR3 is 15 residues. CDR3 loop: CASSRYQTGVPEQFF. The CDR3 coding sequence is TGTGCCAGCAGCCGATACCAAACAGGGGTCCCCGAGCAGTTCTTC.

This clonotype has a handful of counts. The genes are TRBV6-2 or TRBV6-3 and TRBJ1-2; TRBD1 matches at 7 bases. Germline loops: CDR1 MNHEY, CDR2 SVGEGT. J was trimmed by 4 bases and V by 6 bases; bases with no gene match: 5. This CDR3 has 13 amino acids. For the CDR3, the DNA is TGTGCCAGCAGCTCCGGACAGGTCTATGGCTACACCTTC. It yields the protein CASSSGQVYGYTF.

The chain links TRBV3-1 to TRBJ2-5; D remains unclear. The CDR3 extends over 15 amino acids. Germline V gene lookup returns CDR1 LGHDT and CDR2 YNNKEL (reference sequence). The germline V and J ends were trimmed by 3 bases and 7 bases, with 18 bases remaining between them. CDR3 protein: CASSHPRVMPGTQYF. CDR3 DNA: TGTGCCAGCAGCCACCCTCGGGTCATGCCCGGGACCCAGTACTTC.

Ten or more counts support this clonotype. This chain uses TRBV3-1 with TRBJ2-7; D is possibly TRBD1 (6 bases). V dropped 1 base and J dropped 3 bases, with 16 bases sitting between them. The CDR3 has 16 residues. Germline CDR1 is LGHDT and CDR2 is YNNKEL (reference sequence). The CDR3 DNA reads as TGTGCCAGCAGCCAAGCCCCGCAGGGGTCGAACTACGAGCAGTACTTC. Translated, it gives CASSQAPQGSNYEQYF.

In its sample, this clonotype was seen a few times. A much larger clone is a single base away; this may be a read error. The chain combines TRBV29-1 with TRBJ2-3; perhaps TRBD1 as D (5 bases). Germline V gene lookup returns CDR1 SQVTM and CDR2 ANQGSEA. This CDR3 has 14 amino acids. The CDR3 DNA follows: TGCAGCGCTGAAGTCCAGGGTAGAACAGATACGCAGTATTTT. This sequence encodes CSAEVQGRTDTQYF.

This clonotype was detected a few times. At one boundary the junction diverges from the germline segment, which might be a read error. The chain has TRBV2 and TRBJ2-5; D unresolved. The CDR3 has 14 amino acids. CDR1 and CDR2 from the germline V gene are SNHLY and FYNNEI. The CDR3 sequence is CASSERSPQDTQYF. CDR3 sequence (DNA): TGTGCCAGCAGTGAACGGTCACCCCAAGACACCCAGTACTTC.

This chain uses TRBV20-1 with TRBJ1-3; 7 bases agree with TRBD1. J gave up 8 bases and V 5 bases, and 6 bases lay outside the gene matches. The germline V gene has CDR1 DFQATT and CDR2 SNEGSKA (reference sequence). CDR3 length equals 12 residues. CDR3 protein: CSAQPRGDTIYF. CDR3 sequence (DNA): TGCAGTGCTCAACCCAGGGGGGACACCATATATTTT.

The rearrangement joins TRBV4-3 to TRBJ1-2, with a possible D match to TRBD1 (5 bases). V was pared by 0 bases and J by 4 bases, with 15 bases between. The CDR3 length is 16 residues. The germline gives CDR1 LGHNA, CDR2 YSLEER. The CDR3 loop reads CASSQDLFDRRYGYTF. CDR3 coding DNA: TGCGCCAGCAGCCAAGATCTATTCGACAGACGCTATGGCTACACCTTC.

This clonotype was recorded at least ten times. The J gene is TRBJ2-3, the V gene TRBV12-3 or TRBV12-4; perhaps TRBD2 as D (7 bases). The CDR3 consists of 13 residues. V dropped 8 bases and J dropped 3 bases, with 12 bases sitting between them. The CDR3 DNA is TGTGCCAGCGGAGGGGGGGAAACAGATACGCAGTATTTT. Translated, it gives CASGGGETDTQYF.

Concerning this clonotype: Possible read error: a much larger clone is one base away. The V and J genes are TRBV5-1 and TRBJ2-7, with 9 nucleotides matching TRBD2. The CDR3 has 16 residues. The junction had 14 bases not matched to a gene; V was cut back by 3 bases and J by 7 bases. Germline CDR1 reads SGHRS; CDR2 reads YFSETQ. CDR3 sequence: CASSSIAGASYNEQYF. CDR3 DNA: TGCGCCAGCAGCTCAATAGCGGGGGCCTCCTACAATGAGCAGTACTTC. The full variable domain, its missing parts supplied by reference TRBV5-1 and TRBJ2-7, is KAGVTQTPRYLIKTRGQQVTLSCSPISGHRSVSWYQQTPGQGLQFLFEYFSETQRNKGNFPGRFSGRQFSNSRSEMNVSTLELGDSALYLCASSSIAGASYNEQYFGPGTRLTVT.

With respect to this clonotype: This may be a read error, as it is one base from a much larger clone. The gene calls are TRBV5-8 and TRBJ2-5; the match to TRBD2 covers 11 bases. Germline V gene lookup returns CDR1 SGHTS and CDR2 YDEGEE. This CDR3 spans 14 amino acids. The CDR3 DNA sequence: TGTACCAGCAGCTACCTAGCGGGGGGTGAGACTCAGTACTTC. Its translation: CTSSYLAGGETQYF.

The sample holds many counts of this clonotype. The chain employs TRBV20-1 and TRBJ1-1; 8 bases map to TRBD1. The CDR3 totals 13 residues. Germline-derived CDR1 and CDR2 are DFQATT and SNEGSKA (reference sequence). Germline trimming cut 3 bases from V and 4 bases from J; bases unmatched to any gene: 4. The CDR3 protein is CSARLTGGTEAFF. CDR3 sequence (DNA): TGCAGTGCTAGGCTAACAGGGGGCACTGAAGCTTTCTTT.

Of note for this clonotype: The CDR3 does not close with the conserved phenylalanine or tryptophan, likely indicating a read error. The rearrangement links TRBV3-1 to TRBJ1-1; TRBD1 is a possible D gene (6 bases). The CDR3 runs 13 residues. Trimming cost V 8 bases and J 3 bases, with 13 bases left between them. Looked up from germline, CDR1 is LGHDT and CDR2 is YNNKEL (reference sequence). CDR3 sequence reads: CASGTGTYTEAFC. The CDR3 DNA reads TGTGCCAGCGGTACCGGGACATACACTGAAGCTTTCTGT.

This clonotype has a count of ten or more. This rearrangement joins TRBV7-9 to TRBJ2-5; TRBD2 matches at 9 bases. Germline V gene lookup returns CDR1 SEHNR and CDR2 FQNEAQ (reference sequence). This CDR3 has 14 residues. V lost 6 bases, J lost 5 bases, and 7 bases stayed unmatched. Here the CDR3 reads CASRRGGAGETQYF. In DNA, the CDR3 is TGTGCCAGCAGACGCGGGGGGGCCGGGGAGACCCAGTACTTC.

At least ten counts were recorded for this clonotype. V and J are TRBV7-9 and TRBJ2-7; D is unclear. The CDR3 has 13 amino acids. V was trimmed by 3 bases and J by 0 bases, leaving 6 bases between them. The germline V gene has CDR1 SEHNR and CDR2 FQNEAQ (reference sequence). The CDR3 region is CASSFSGSYEQYF. The CDR3 nucleotides read TGTGCCAGCAGCTTTTCGGGCTCCTACGAGCAGTACTTC.

As concerns this clonotype: This could be a read error, since a much larger clone is one nucleotide away. This chain links TRBV7-2 with TRBJ1-2; 8 nucleotides agree with TRBD1. Germline CDR1 SGHTA, CDR2 FQGNSA. V gave up 0 bases and J gave up 7 bases; unmatched junction bases: 13. CDR3 size: 17 residues. Here the CDR3 DNA reads TGTGCCAGCAGCTTAGCGCTACCGAGGAGGACAGGGAGTGGCTACACCTTC. Encoded protein: CASSLALPRRTGSGYTF.

The chain is built from TRBV30 and TRBJ2-3, with 12 bases identical to TRBD2. V trimming: 3 bases; J trimming: 5 bases; junction bases outside the gene matches: 6. Germline V gene lookup returns CDR1 GTSNPN and CDR2 SVGIG (reference sequence). This CDR3 is 15 amino acids long. The CDR3 here is CAWRETSGGLDTQYF. The CDR3 DNA follows: TGTGCCTGGAGAGAGACTAGCGGGGGTTTAGATACGCAGTATTTT. The complete variable domain, with remaining parts taken from reference TRBV30 and TRBJ2-3, reads SQTIHQWPATLVQPVGSPLSLECTVEGTSNPNLYWYRQAAGRGLQLLFYSVGIGQISSEVPQNLSASRPQDRQFILSSKKLLLSDSGFYLCAWRETSGGLDTQYFGPGTRLTVL.

This clonotype has more than one count but fewer than ten. The chain is built from TRBV27 and TRBJ1-1; 9 bases match TRBD1. V was pared by 7 bases and J by 4 bases, with 10 bases of the junction left unmatched. This CDR3 region has 15 residues. Per germline, CDR1 MNHEY and CDR2 SMNVEV (reference sequence). The CDR3 nucleotides are TGTGCCAGCAAACACCAGACAGGGGGGAGCACTGAAGCTTTCTTT. Its translation is CASKHQTGGSTEAFF.

A remark on this clonotype: Relative to the germline gene, one junction end is altered; a read error may explain this. The V and J genes are TRBV3-1 and TRBJ1-1; D remains unclear. CDR3 length equals 12 residues. Germline V gene lookup returns CDR1 LGHDT and CDR2 YNNKEL (reference sequence). CDR3 region: CASRQTKEEAFF. The CDR3 nucleotides read TGTGCCAGCCGCCAGACGAAGGAGGAAGCTTTCTTT.

This chain joins TRBV11-2 and TRBJ2-5; 8 bases agree with TRBD1. CDR3 length: 16 amino acids. V shed 5 bases and J 4 bases; nucleotides not matched to a gene: 12. Germline V CDR1 and CDR2: SGHAT, FQNNGV. The CDR3 here is CASSHRRTGLGETQYF. The CDR3 region has the DNA TGTGCCAGCAGCCACCGAAGGACAGGGTTGGGAGAGACCCAGTACTTC.

This clonotype was counted at least ten times. The chain has TRBV29-1 and TRBJ2-5; TRBD1 matches 7 bases. J lost 2 bases, V lost 5 bases, and 5 bases had no gene match. The CDR3 has 13 residues. Germline loops: CDR1 SQVTM, CDR2 ANQGSEA. CDR3 nucleotide sequence: TGCAGCGTTTCAAACAGGGGACAAGAGACCCAGTACTTC. It encodes CSVSNRGQETQYF.

This clonotype was detected ten times or more. V and J are TRBV30 and TRBJ1-2; D unclear. The V gene lost 3 bases and the J gene lost 8 bases, with 16 bases spanning the gap. The CDR3 extends over 13 amino acids. Germline V gene lookup returns CDR1 GTSNPN and CDR2 SVGIG (reference sequence). In nucleotides, the CDR3 is TGTGCCTGGAGCCCTACGGGGATAGGAGGCTACACCTTC. Protein sequence: CAWSPTGIGGYTF.

This clonotype occurred many times. The chain links TRBV7-2 to TRBJ2-4, with TRBD1 as a possible D gene (6 bases). The germline gives CDR1 SGHTA, CDR2 FQGNSA. Trimming took 4 bases from V and 0 from J, leaving 7 bases between them. This CDR3 has 14 residues. The CDR3 DNA is TGTGCCAGCAGCTGGACAGTAGCCAAAAACATTCAGTACTTC. This sequence encodes CASSWTVAKNIQYF.

This clonotype was seen only a few times. Compared with germline, one end of the junction differs, possibly owing to a read error. The V call is TRBV11-2, the J call TRBJ1-2, with D unresolved. This CDR3 contains 12 residues. From germline, CDR1 is SGHAT and CDR2 FQNNGV. Here the CDR3 DNA reads TGTGCCAGCAGCTTACCTGGCTATGGCTACATCTTC. Translated, it gives CASSLPGYGYIF.

A word on this clonotype: A much larger clone differs from this one at a single base, so this may be a read error. The V gene is TRBV12-3 or TRBV12-4, the J gene TRBJ2-1; D gene uncertain. Deletions cut 2 bases from V and 13 bases from J, with 18 bases between. The CDR3 has 14 amino acids. CDR3 sequence reads: CASSLLTTSETQFF. The CDR3 region has the DNA TGTGCCAGCAGTTTACTTACCACTTCAGAGACCCAGTTCTTC.

The chain uses TRBV5-1 and TRBJ2-7; TRBD2 aligns across 11 bases. After removal of 1 base from V and 1 base from J, the junction contained 7 bases not matched to a gene. The CDR3 totals 17 residues. CDR1 and CDR2 (germline): SGHRS, YFSETQ. The CDR3: CASSLLASGGPSYEQYF. The CDR3 DNA reads TGCGCCAGCAGCTTGTTGGCTAGCGGGGGGCCGTCCTACGAGCAGTACTTC.

This clonotype was picked up many times. V usage is TRBV6-2 or TRBV6-3 and J usage is TRBJ2-7, with TRBD1 matching over 11 bases. Germline V gives CDR1 MNHEY, CDR2 SVGEGT. CDR3 length: 13 residues. The ends lost 11 bases at V and 5 bases at J; junction bases unmatched: 8. The CDR3: CACAGQGVNEQYF. In DNA form, the CDR3 reads TGTGCCTGCGCGGGACAGGGGGTCAACGAGCAGTACTTC.

This clonotype was seen more than once but under ten times. The chain is built from TRBV5-6 and TRBJ1-1; weak D call: TRBD1 (6 bases). V was pared by 1 base and J by 7 bases, with 11 bases between. This CDR3 spans 13 amino acids. CDR1 is SGHDT, CDR2 YYEEEE, per germline. The CDR3 region is CASSLHRVGEAFF. The CDR3 DNA reads TGTGCCAGCAGCTTGCACAGGGTGGGTGAAGCTTTCTTT.

This clonotype occurred many times. The chain has TRBV28 and TRBJ2-7, with a possible D match to TRBD2 (8 bases). Germline CDR1 and CDR2: MDHEN and SYDVKM. V gave up 6 bases and J gave up 9 bases, with 27 bases separating them. This CDR3 has 16 residues. CDR3 protein: CASSPGGARGDLGQYF. Here the CDR3 DNA reads TGTGCCAGCAGCCCGGGAGGGGCCAGGGGGGACCTAGGGCAGTACTTC.

This chain uses TRBV20-1 with TRBJ2-6; D call uncertain. This CDR3 is built from 14 residues. The V gene's germline CDR1 is DFQATT and CDR2 SNEGSKA (reference sequence). Trimming cost V 4 bases and J 3 bases, with 10 bases left between them. The CDR3 DNA is TGCAGTGCTATCCCCCCTGGTGGGGCCAACGTCCTGACTTTC. Translating gives CSAIPPGGANVLTF.